Presented here are 23 T cell receptor beta chains from one specimen sequenced in a study of Graves' ophthalmopathy and Graves' hyperthyroidism (dated by TCRdb to the late 2010s). The instrument was an Illumina HiSeq 2000. For repertoire sequencing, the TCR beta CDR3 regions were amplified from RNA transcripts. HTBI primers and the Qiagen OneStep RT-PCR kit were used in a first-round RT-PCR, which was followed by a second-round multiplex PCR, size selection and purification. TCRdb reworked the public reads: Q25 trimming with fastp, MiXCR clone assembly, productive beta chains retained. Duplicate CDR3 protein sequences are folded into a single record with the most common DNA and genes. The sample table records hundreds of thousands of distinct CDR3 sequences; under 25% of these occur just once. The ten largest clonotypes hold 3% of the sample. The sample comprised peripheral blood. The receptors were sampled from a woman younger than 35 with stable Graves' hyperthyroidism. Donor details come from another sample of the same person, matched by shared clones.

Note on this clonotype: A much larger clone lies a single base off, so this may be a read error. This chain connects TRBV7-2 to TRBJ2-5, with D possibly matching TRBD2 (5 bases). CDR3 length: 14 amino acids. The V end lost 1 base, the J end lost 5 bases, and 11 bases lay between the germline ends. Germline-derived CDR1 and CDR2 are SGHTA and FQGNSA. CDR3 loop: CASSLERGSETQYF. CDR3 sequence (DNA): TGTGCCAGCAGCTTAGAACGGGGTTCGGAGACCCAGTACTTC. The variable domain in full, completed from reference TRBV7-2 and TRBJ2-5, reads GAGVSQSPSNKVTEKGKDVELRCDPISGHTALYWYRQSLGQGLEFLIYFQGNSAPDKSGLPSDRFSAERTGGSVSTLTIQRTQQEDSAVYLCASSLERGSETQYFGPGTRLLVL.

The chain employs TRBV18 and TRBJ2-5, with D possibly TRBD2 on 6 matching bases. V lost 2 bases and J lost 2, with 18 bases in between. Looked up from germline, CDR1 is KGHSH and CDR2 is LQKENI. This CDR3 comprises 17 residues. The CDR3 protein is CASSPSSLTGVQETQYF. The CDR3 DNA reads TGTGCCAGCTCACCAAGCTCCCTAACGGGAGTTCAAGAGACCCAGTACTTC.

The chain combines TRBV12-3 or TRBV12-4 with TRBJ2-5, with D possibly being TRBD2 (6 bases). The CDR3 has 14 amino acids. The V end was cut by 4 bases, the J end by 9 bases, with 18 bases between. The CDR3 loop reads CASSSGTSSGAQYF. CDR3 bases: TGTGCCAGCAGTTCCGGGACTTCATCGGGGGCCCAGTACTTC.

The J gene is TRBJ2-5, the V gene TRBV28, with TRBD2 matching 13 bases. J gave up 5 bases and V 4 bases, and 7 bases lay outside the gene matches. The CDR3 has 16 residues. Looked up from germline, CDR1 is MDHEN and CDR2 is SYDVKM. Here the CDR3 reads CASSSGTSGITETQYF. The CDR3 coding sequence is TGTGCCAGCAGTTCCGGGACTAGCGGGATTACCGAGACCCAGTACTTC.

The sample holds many counts of this clonotype. The chain employs TRBV7-3 and TRBJ1-6; D is unclear. This CDR3 has 16 residues. Germline lookup yields CDR1 SGHTA and CDR2 FQGTGA. Trimming took off 1 base at V and 6 bases at J, with 13 bases between the two ends. For the CDR3, the DNA is TGTGCCAGCAGCTTAAAGGGCAGGTCTGGTAATTCACCCCTCCACTTT. Amino acids: CASSLKGRSGNSPLHF.

This clonotype was counted many times. V and J are TRBV12-3 or TRBV12-4 and TRBJ2-2; no reliable D call. With 2 bases removed from V and 1 base from J, the gap between germline ends came to 11 bases. This CDR3 comprises 16 residues. The CDR3 nucleotides read TGTGCCAGCAGTTTAACGTGGCAGCAGAACACCGGGGAGCTGTTTTTT. Translated: CASSLTWQQNTGELFF.

The chain recombines TRBV12-3 or TRBV12-4 with TRBJ2-5; 13 nucleotides align to TRBD2. V was clipped by 6 bases and J by 1 base; unmatched bases: 8. The CDR3 length is 17 residues. The chain's CDR3 is CASSLLAGGLRQETQYF. The CDR3 nucleotides are TGTGCCAGCAGCTTACTAGCGGGAGGGCTGCGCCAAGAGACCCAGTACTTC.

The chain links TRBV27 to TRBJ1-1; no firm D call. V was shortened by 6 bases and J by 4 bases, with 18 bases between the two germline ends. Looked up from germline, CDR1 is MNHEY and CDR2 is SMNVEV (reference sequence). The CDR3 runs to 15 residues. Written as DNA, the CDR3 is TGTGCCAGCAGACTGGCTGGATCGTCTGGCACTGAAGCTTTCTTT. It yields the protein CASRLAGSSGTEAFF.

This clonotype has a handful of counts. The genes are TRBV4-2 and TRBJ2-7; D possibly matches TRBD1 or TRBD2 (5 bases each). This CDR3 is 15 amino acids long. Germline loops: CDR1 LGHNA, CDR2 YNFKEQ. Trimming stripped 1 base from V and 2 bases from J, with 12 bases between. For the CDR3, the DNA is TGTGCCAGCAGCCAAGTAGGGGACGCTCCCTACGAGCAGTACTTC. Its protein product is CASSQVGDAPYEQYF.

V usage is TRBV11-2 and J usage is TRBJ2-7, with D possibly TRBD2 on 5 matching bases. CDR1 and CDR2 (germline): SGHAT, FQNNGV. Trimming stripped 6 bases from V and 0 bases from J, with 18 bases between. This CDR3 is 16 amino acids long. CDR3 amino acids: CASSTLRGPSSYEQYF. In DNA form, the CDR3 reads TGTGCCAGCAGTACTTTACGGGGTCCGAGCTCCTACGAGCAGTACTTC.

This clonotype was seen ten or more times. V gene TRBV25-1 combines with J gene TRBJ2-7; no definite D call. Trimming shortened V by 2 bases and J by 1 base, and 12 bases separated the two germline ends. This CDR3 contains 15 residues. Per the germline V gene, CDR1 is MGHDK and CDR2 is SYGVNS. The CDR3 loop reads CASSEGETPSYEQYF. The DNA of the CDR3 is TGTGCCAGCAGTGAAGGAGAAACCCCATCCTACGAGCAGTACTTC.

This clonotype was seen repeatedly, ten times or more. This rearrangement joins TRBV11-2 to TRBJ1-2, with 8 bases lining up with TRBD1. CDR3 length: 19 amino acids. V shed 3 bases and J 8 bases; nucleotides not matched to a gene: 23. Germline-derived CDR1 and CDR2 are SGHAT and FQNNGV. CDR3 sequence: CASSFRPPRGARGRHGYTF. CDR3 coding DNA: TGTGCCAGCAGCTTCAGACCCCCTCGTGGGGCCAGGGGGCGGCACGGCTACACCTTC.

J is TRBJ1-1 and V is TRBV12-3 or TRBV12-4; D possibly corresponds to TRBD1 (5 bases). The CDR3 extends over 15 amino acids. V dropped 6 bases and J dropped 0 bases, with 14 bases sitting between them. The DNA for the CDR3 is TGTGCCAGCAGGAATGGGGGGACGCTGAACACTGAAGCTTTCTTT. Translated: CASRNGGTLNTEAFF.

This clonotype was observed a handful of times. The chain employs TRBV10-3 and TRBJ2-5; TRBD2 agrees at 10 bases. The V gene's germline CDR1 is ENHRY and CDR2 SYGVKD. The CDR3 contains 15 residues. J was trimmed by 4 bases and V by 3 bases; bases with no gene match: 5. The CDR3 bases are TGTGCCATCAGTGATAGCGGGAGGATCGGAGAGACCCAGTACTTC. Its protein product is CAISDSGRIGETQYF.

J is TRBJ2-5 and V is TRBV2; TRBD2 matches 12 bases. This CDR3 has 18 residues. The J segment lost 1 base and the V segment lost 3 bases, leaving 9 bases of the junction unmatched. Germline CDR1 and CDR2: SNHLY and FYNNEI. The CDR3 region is CASSEGLAGNPLQETQYF. The CDR3 DNA follows: TGTGCCAGCAGTGAGGGACTAGCGGGTAATCCCCTCCAAGAGACCCAGTACTTC.

This clonotype was seen ten or more times. J is TRBJ2-2 and V is TRBV2; TRBD1 matches at 8 bases. Per germline, CDR1 SNHLY and CDR2 FYNNEI. There are 15 residues in the CDR3. V lost 6 bases to trimming and J lost 1 base; unmatched junction nucleotides: 4. CDR3 nucleotides: TGTGCCAGCAGGCGACAGGGGATGAACACCGGGGAGCTGTTTTTT. Its translation is CASRRQGMNTGELFF.

This clonotype was counted at least ten times. The rearrangement joins TRBV12-3 or TRBV12-4 to TRBJ2-7; TRBD1 aligns across 11 bases. Losses at the gene ends were 5 bases for V and 5 bases for J; bases not matched to a gene: 8. CDR3 length: 15 amino acids. The CDR3 spells CASSIRDRGKNEQYF. The CDR3 DNA follows: TGTGCCAGCAGTATCCGGGACAGGGGGAAGAACGAGCAGTACTTC.

This rearrangement joins TRBV13 to TRBJ2-7, with TRBD2 matching 10 bases. The V and J ends lost 5 bases and 0 bases, in that order; junction bases with no gene match: 16. CDR3 length equals 19 residues. CDR1 and CDR2 from the germline V gene are PRHDT and FYEKMQ (reference sequence). The DNA of the CDR3 is TGTGCCAGCAGCGATAGGGCTAAGACTAGCGGGCCTCCCTCCTACGAGCAGTACTTC. Its translation is CASSDRAKTSGPPSYEQYF. The full variable domain, with the rest looked up from reference TRBV13 and TRBJ2-7, is AAGVIQSPRHLIKEKRETATLKCYPIPRHDTVYWYQQGPGQDPQFLISFYEKMQSDKGSIPDRFSAQQFSDYHSELNMSSLELGDSALYFCASSDRAKTSGPPSYEQYFGPGTRLTVT.

The V and J genes are TRBV12-3 or TRBV12-4 and TRBJ1-1; weak D call: TRBD1 (6 bases). V was shortened by 1 base and J by 4 bases, with 10 bases between the two germline ends. This CDR3 is built from 14 residues. CDR3 coding DNA: TGTGCCAGCAGTTTAGACAGGGAGGCCACTGAAGCTTTCTTT. It specifies CASSLDREATEAFF.

The chain couples TRBV6-1 to TRBJ2-4; possibly TRBD1 or TRBD2 for D (5 bases each). Germline V gives CDR1 MNHNS, CDR2 SASEGT. There are 17 residues in the CDR3. Trimming took off 4 bases at V and 0 bases at J, with 16 bases between the two ends. The CDR3 coding sequence is TGTGCCAGCAGTGCCCCGGGGCAGGGTAGAGCCAAAAACATTCAGTACTTC. This codes for CASSAPGQGRAKNIQYF.

This chain joins TRBV9 and TRBJ2-5; TRBD2 matches at 7 bases. Trimming cost V 0 bases and J 5 bases; bases outside gene matches: 7. The CDR3 is 15 residues long. Germline lookup yields CDR1 SGDLS and CDR2 YYNGEE. The chain's CDR3 is CASSVGPGGWETQYF. For the CDR3, the DNA is TGTGCCAGCAGCGTAGGTCCGGGGGGATGGGAGACCCAGTACTTC. The full variable domain, its missing parts supplied by reference TRBV9 and TRBJ2-5, is DSGVTQTPKHLITATGQRVTLRCSPRSGDLSVYWYQQSLDQGLQFLIQYYNGEERAKGNILERFSAQQFPDLHSELNLSSLELGDSALYFCASSVGPGGWETQYFGPGTRLLVL.

As concerns this clonotype: Since a much larger clone is just one base distant, this may be a read error. This rearrangement joins TRBV19 to TRBJ1-5; D is uncertain. V lost 3 bases to trimming and J lost 0 bases, with 6 bases between them. CDR3 size: 14 residues. Germline-derived CDR1 and CDR2 are LNHDA and SQIVND (reference sequence). The CDR3 sequence is CASSIGDSNQPQHF. The CDR3 DNA reads as TGTGCCAGTAGTATCGGGGATAGCAATCAGCCCCAGCATTTT.

This clonotype has at least ten counts. This chain joins TRBV28 and TRBJ2-7; TRBD1 matches at 7 bases. The CDR3 spans 14 residues. With V trimmed by 5 bases and J by 3 bases, 7 bases remained unmatched. Germline V gene lookup returns CDR1 MDHEN and CDR2 SYDVKM. CDR3 amino acids: CASSPFRDSYEQYF. In DNA, the CDR3 is TGTGCCAGCAGTCCTTTCCGGGACAGCTACGAGCAGTACTTC. Full variable domain (missing parts from reference TRBV28 and TRBJ2-7): DVKVTQSSRYLVKRTGEKVFLECVQDMDHENMFWYRQDPGLGLRLIYFSYDVKMKEKGDIPEGYSVSREKKERFSLILESASTNQTSMYLCASSPFRDSYEQYFGPGTRLTVT.